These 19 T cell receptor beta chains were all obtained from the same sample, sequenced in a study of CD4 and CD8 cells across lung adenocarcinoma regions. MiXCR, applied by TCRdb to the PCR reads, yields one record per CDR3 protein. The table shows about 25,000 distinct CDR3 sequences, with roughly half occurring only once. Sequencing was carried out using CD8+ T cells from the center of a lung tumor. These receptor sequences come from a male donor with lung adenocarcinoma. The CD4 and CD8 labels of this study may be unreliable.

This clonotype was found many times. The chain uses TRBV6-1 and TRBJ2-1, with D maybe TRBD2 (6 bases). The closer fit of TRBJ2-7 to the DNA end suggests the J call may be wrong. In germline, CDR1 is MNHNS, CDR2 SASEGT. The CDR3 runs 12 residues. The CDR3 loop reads CASREGFTEQYF. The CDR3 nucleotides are TGTGCCAGCAGGGAGGGGTTCACCGAGCAGTACTTC.

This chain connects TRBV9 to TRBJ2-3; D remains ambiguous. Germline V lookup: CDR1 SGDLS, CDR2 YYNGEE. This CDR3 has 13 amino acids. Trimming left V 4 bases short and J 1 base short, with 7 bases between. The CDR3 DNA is TGTGCCAGCAGCCGGACGGGCACAGATACGCAGTATTTT. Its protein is CASSRTGTDTQYF.

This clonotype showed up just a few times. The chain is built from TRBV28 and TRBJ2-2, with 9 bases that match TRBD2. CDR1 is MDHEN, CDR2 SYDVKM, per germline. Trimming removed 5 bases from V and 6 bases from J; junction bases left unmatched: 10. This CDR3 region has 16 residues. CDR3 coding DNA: TGTGCCAGCAGTGACCCGGGACTAGCTCTTTCCGGGGAGCTGTTTTTT. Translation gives CASSDPGLALSGELFF.

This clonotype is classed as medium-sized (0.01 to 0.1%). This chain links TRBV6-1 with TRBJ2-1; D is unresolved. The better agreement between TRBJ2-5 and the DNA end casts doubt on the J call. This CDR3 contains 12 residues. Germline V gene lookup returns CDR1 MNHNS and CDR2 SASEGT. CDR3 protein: CASSSTGETQYF. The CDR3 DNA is TGTGCCAGCAGCAGTACCGGTGAGACCCAGTACTTC.

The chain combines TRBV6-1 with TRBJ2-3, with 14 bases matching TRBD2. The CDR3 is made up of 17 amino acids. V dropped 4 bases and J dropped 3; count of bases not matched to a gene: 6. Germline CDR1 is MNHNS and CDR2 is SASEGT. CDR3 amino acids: CASSGPGTSGSTDTQYF. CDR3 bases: TGTGCCAGCAGTGGACCCGGGACTAGCGGGAGTACAGATACGCAGTATTTT.

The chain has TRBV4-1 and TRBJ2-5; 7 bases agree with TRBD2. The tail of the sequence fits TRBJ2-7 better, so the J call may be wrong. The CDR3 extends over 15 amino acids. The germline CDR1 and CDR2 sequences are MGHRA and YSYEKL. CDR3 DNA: TGCGCCAGCAGCCACGCTAGCGGACTGAACTACGAGCAGTACTTC. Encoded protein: CASSHASGLNYEQYF.

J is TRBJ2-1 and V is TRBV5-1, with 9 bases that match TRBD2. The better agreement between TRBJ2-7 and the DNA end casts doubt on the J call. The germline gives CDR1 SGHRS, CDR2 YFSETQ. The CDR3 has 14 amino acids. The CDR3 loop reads CASSLGAGGVEQYF. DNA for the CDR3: TGCGCCAGCAGCCTGGGGGCGGGAGGGGTCGAGCAGTACTTC.

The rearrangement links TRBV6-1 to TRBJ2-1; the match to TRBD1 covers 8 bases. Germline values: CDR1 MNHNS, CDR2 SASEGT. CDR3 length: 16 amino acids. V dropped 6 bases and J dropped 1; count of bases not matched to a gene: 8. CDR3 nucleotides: TGTGCCAGCAGCTCCGACAGGGGACGATCCTACAATGAGCAGTTCTTC. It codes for CASSSDRGRSYNEQFF.

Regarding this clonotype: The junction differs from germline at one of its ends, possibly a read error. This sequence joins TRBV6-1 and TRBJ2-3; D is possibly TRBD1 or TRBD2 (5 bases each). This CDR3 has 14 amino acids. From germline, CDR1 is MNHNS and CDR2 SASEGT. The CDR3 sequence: CASRRTLGTDTQFF. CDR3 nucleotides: TGTGCCAGCAGAAGGACCCTGGGGACCGATACGCAGTTTTTT.

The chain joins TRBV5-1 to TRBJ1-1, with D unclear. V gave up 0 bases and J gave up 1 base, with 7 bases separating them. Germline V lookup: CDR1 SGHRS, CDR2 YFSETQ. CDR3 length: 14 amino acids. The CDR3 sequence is CASSLDVWNTEAFF. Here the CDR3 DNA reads TGCGCCAGCAGCTTGGACGTTTGGAACACTGAAGCTTTCTTT.

In nucleotides, the CDR3 is TGCGCCAGCAGTGAGTCGACTGCCCAACCTGAGCAGTTCTTC. Translation gives CASSESTAQPEQFF. The genes are TRBV10-1 and TRBJ2-1; unclear D gene. The CDR3 has 14 residues. V gave up 0 bases and J gave up 9 bases, with 12 bases separating them. Germline V lookup: CDR1 WNHNN, CDR2 SYGVQD (reference sequence).

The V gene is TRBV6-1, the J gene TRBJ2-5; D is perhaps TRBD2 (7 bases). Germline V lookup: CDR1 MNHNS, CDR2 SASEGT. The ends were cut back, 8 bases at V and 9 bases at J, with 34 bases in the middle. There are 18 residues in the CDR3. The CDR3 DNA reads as TGTGCCAGCGGGGGGGGGCCGGGGGCTCGTCTGGGGGCCGAGTCCCAGTACTTC. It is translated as CASGGGPGARLGAESQYF.

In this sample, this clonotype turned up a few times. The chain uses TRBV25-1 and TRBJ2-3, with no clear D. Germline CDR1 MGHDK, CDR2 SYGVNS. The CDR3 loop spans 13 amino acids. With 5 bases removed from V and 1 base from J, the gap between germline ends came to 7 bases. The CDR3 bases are TGTGCCAGCAGTAAAACAGGCACAGATACGCAGTATTTT. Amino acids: CASSKTGTDTQYF.

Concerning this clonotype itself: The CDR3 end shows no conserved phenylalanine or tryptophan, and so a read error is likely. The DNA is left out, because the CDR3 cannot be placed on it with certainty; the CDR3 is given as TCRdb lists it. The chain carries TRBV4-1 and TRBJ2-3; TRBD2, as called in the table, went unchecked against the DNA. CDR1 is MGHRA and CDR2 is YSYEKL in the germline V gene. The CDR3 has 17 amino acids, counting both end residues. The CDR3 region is CASSLEGGGGYEQYFGP.

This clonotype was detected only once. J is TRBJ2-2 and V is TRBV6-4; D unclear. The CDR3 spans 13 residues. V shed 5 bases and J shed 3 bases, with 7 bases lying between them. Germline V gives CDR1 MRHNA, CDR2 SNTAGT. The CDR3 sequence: CASSSLYTGELFF. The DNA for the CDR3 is TGTGCCAGCAGTTCCCTTTACACCGGGGAGCTGTTTTTT.

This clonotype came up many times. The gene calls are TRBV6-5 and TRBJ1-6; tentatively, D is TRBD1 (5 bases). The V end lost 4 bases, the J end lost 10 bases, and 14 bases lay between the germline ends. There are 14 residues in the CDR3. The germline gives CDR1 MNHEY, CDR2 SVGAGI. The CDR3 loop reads CASSFNIRDSPLHF. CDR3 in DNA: TGTGCCAGCAGTTTCAATATCAGGGACTCACCCCTCCACTTT.

CDR3 DNA: TGTGCCAGCAGCCTAGCGGGGGGGCCCACAGATACGCAGTATTTT. Protein: CASSLAGGPTDTQYF. The chain recombines TRBV6-1 with TRBJ2-3, with 12 nucleotides matching TRBD2. V was clipped by 6 bases and J by 2 bases; unmatched bases: 3. The CDR3 has 15 residues. The germline gives CDR1 MNHNS, CDR2 SASEGT.

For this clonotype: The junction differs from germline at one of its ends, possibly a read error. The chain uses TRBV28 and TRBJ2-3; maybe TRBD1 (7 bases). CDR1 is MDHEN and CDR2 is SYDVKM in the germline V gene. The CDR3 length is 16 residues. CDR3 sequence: CASTGGGGASTDTQSF. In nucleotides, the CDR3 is TGTGCCAGCACAGGGGGAGGAGGGGCTAGCACAGATACGCAGTCTTTC.

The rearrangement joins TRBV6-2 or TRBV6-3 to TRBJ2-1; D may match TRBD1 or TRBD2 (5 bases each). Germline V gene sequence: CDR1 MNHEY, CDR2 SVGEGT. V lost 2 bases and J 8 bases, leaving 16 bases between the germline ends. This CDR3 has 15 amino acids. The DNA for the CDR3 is TGTGCCAGCAGTTACATCCCCCCCCGGGACCATGAGCAGTTCTTC. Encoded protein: CASSYIPPRDHEQFF.